This TCR beta chain was captured by sequencing in a study of human T cells and chemical hapten exposure. Germline V gene data show CDR1 as MNHNS and CDR2 as SASEGT. The CDR3 totals 15 residues. V shed 4 bases and J shed 3 bases, with 12 bases lying between them. On this clonotype: Its antigen remains unknown.

Stated time point: patch test 2, 6 weeks after DPC sensitization. This sample's treatment: therapeutic diphenylcyclopropenone sensitization with weekly scalp DPC. Individual cDNA molecules each carried unique molecular identifiers attached by the library. TCRdb analysed the RACE reads with MiXCR anew, one entry per CDR3 protein. The repertoire holds 140,000 or so distinct CDR3 sequences, with 12% as singletons. Study findings and constraints: Expanded TCRs showed more large CDR3 clusters than pre-sensitization or healthy control sets.

The chain employs TRBV6-1 and TRBJ2-2, with a possible D match to TRBD1 (7 bases). This clonotype was sampled from a woman in her 50s with alopecia areata. Some clones in this sample may be carry-over from other donors' samples. The sequencing used whole blood, collected in connection with sensitization to the hapten diphenylcyclopropenone (DPC). CDR3 protein: CASSGQGGDTGELFF. CDR3 sequence (DNA): TGTGCCAGCAGTGGCCAGGGGGGCGACACCGGGGAGCTGTTTTTT.